A selection of T cell receptor beta chains follows, all from one sample in a study of blood T cells in healthy people across ages. TCRdb reprocessed the 5' RACE reads with MiXCR, giving one entry per CDR3 protein. The data contain roughly 700,000 distinct CDR3 sequences, 45% to 50% of them singletons. Input material: blood. The receptor set was obtained from an older woman in good health. Both conserved end residues are part of each CDR3. The D gene is left open where the match is weak. Only some rows state a clone size, as once, few, many or a class for expanded clones.

size | J | D | V | DNA | CDR3
few | TRBJ2-5 | TRBD2 | TRBV6-6 | TGTGCCAGCAGACTAGCGGGAGAAGAGACCCAGTACTTC | CASRLAGEETQYF
- | TRBJ2-7 | - | TRBV28 | TGTGCCAGCAGTTTGTCCAGGGCGCCCTACGAGCAGTACTTC | CASSLSRAPYEQYF
- | TRBJ2-7 | - | TRBV28 | TGTGCCAGCAGTTTGGGGATGGGCGGGGACTACGAGCAGTACTTC | CASSLGMGGDYEQYF
few | TRBJ1-2 | TRBD1 | TRBV2 | TGTGCCAGCAGAAGGGACAGGGCCCTCCACTATGGCTACACCTTC | CASRRDRALHYGYTF
few | TRBJ2-7 | - | TRBV5-1 | TGCGCCAGCAGCTTAGGACCACAGGGTTTGGCGTACGAGCAGTACTTC | CASSLGPQGLAYEQYF
- | TRBJ2-5 | TRBD2 | TRBV15 | TGTGCCACCAGCAGTCTAGCGGGAGGCTCTGAGCAGTACTTC | CATSSLAGGSEQYF
- | TRBJ2-4 | TRBD2 | TRBV6-1 | TGTGCCAGCAGCCTGGGAGGGGAGAGGGAAAACATTCAGTACTTC | CASSLGGERENIQYF
once | TRBJ2-1 | TRBD2 | TRBV19 | TGTGCCAGTAGTCCCCGGGAGGGGACCAGCTACAATGAGCAGTTCTTC | CASSPREGTSYNEQFF
few | TRBJ2-5 | TRBD2 | TRBV4-3 | TGCGCCAGCAGCCAAGATAAACTAGCGGGGGCGGAGCAGTACTTC | CASSQDKLAGAEQYF
- | TRBJ2-6 | TRBD1 | TRBV12-3/TRBV12-4 | TGTGCCAGCAGTTTCAGGGGGCGCGTGGCTGGGGCCAACGTCCTGACTTTC | CASSFRGRVAGANVLTF
- | TRBJ2-1 | TRBD2 | TRBV2 | TGTGCCAGCAGTAAGACTAGCGGCCTCAATGAGCAGTTCTTC | CASSKTSGLNEQFF
- | TRBJ1-2 | - | TRBV4-2 | TGTGCCAGCAGCCAAGTTGGGGGAGAGTATGGCTACACCTTC | CASSQVGGEYGYTF
- | TRBJ1-2 | - | TRBV27 | TGTGCCAGCAGTTTGACGGACGGGGACTATGGCTACACCTTC | CASSLTDGDYGYTF
once | TRBJ2-5 | - | TRBV24-1 | TGTGCCACCAGTGATTCCCCGCAGCAAGAGACCCAGTACTTC | CATSDSPQQETQYF
- | TRBJ1-5 | - | TRBV20-1 | TGCAGTGCCGCTCCCCTCAGGGTCATGGATCAGCCCCGGCATTTT | CSAAPLRVMDQPRHF
- | TRBJ2-7 | - | TRBV3-1 | TGTGCCAGCAACCAAGGCACGGGAAGCACTTACGAGCAGTACTTC | CASNQGTGSTYEQYF
once | TRBJ2-7 | - | TRBV6-2/TRBV6-3 | TGTGCCAGCAGTCGACAGAGATCCTACGAGCAGTACTTC | CASSRQRSYEQYF
- | TRBJ2-1 | - | TRBV9 | TGTGCCAGCAGCGTAGGGCTAGGTTCCTACAATGAGCAGTTCTTC | CASSVGLGSYNEQFF
few | TRBJ2-5 | - | TRBV6-5 | TGTGCCAGCAGTTACGGGCCAGGCCATGGAGAGCAGTACTTC | CASSYGPGHGEQYF
- | TRBJ2-1 | - | TRBV27 | TGTGCCAGCAGTTTTGGCGATATTAGGGGCTACAATGAGCAGTTCTTC | CASSFGDIRGYNEQFF
- | TRBJ1-2 | - | TRBV11-2 | TGTGCCAGCAGCCCAGGGGCTCTATCCGGCTACACCTTC | CASSPGALSGYTF
few | TRBJ2-7 | TRBD1 | TRBV15 | TGTGCCACCAGCCGATCCGGGACAGAGGGCTACGAGCAGTACTTC | CATSRSGTEGYEQYF
- | TRBJ1-2 | TRBD1 | TRBV30 | TGTGCCTGGAGTCCGGACAGGGGGAGAGATGGCTACACCTTC | CAWSPDRGRDGYTF
few | TRBJ1-4 | - | TRBV29-1 | TGCAGCGTCGACGGAGGAGGGGGTGAAAAACTGTTTTTT | CSVDGGGGEKLFF
few | TRBJ2-3 | TRBD1 | TRBV29-1 | TGCAGCGTTCCCAAGGGACAGGGGATAGATACGCAGTATTTT | CSVPKGQGIDTQYF
few | TRBJ2-4 | - | TRBV4-3 | TGCGCCAGCAGCCGCAAGATTGGGGGAAACATTCAGTACTTC | CASSRKIGGNIQYF
few | TRBJ2-7 | TRBD1 | TRBV12-3/TRBV12-4 | TGTGCCAGCACTCTAGGTTGGACAGGGACCTACGAGCAGTACTTC | CASTLGWTGTYEQYF
- | TRBJ1-1 | TRBD1 | TRBV29-1 | TGCAGCGTTGGTCGGTCAGGGACAGCGGAGGGAGCTTTCTTT | CSVGRSGTAEGAFF
- | TRBJ1-4 | TRBD1 | TRBV5-8 | TGTGCCAGCAGCCACCAGACAGGGAAACATGAAAAACTGTTTTTT | CASSHQTGKHEKLFF
once | TRBJ2-1 | - | TRBV7-2 | TGTGCCAGCAGCGTAGATCGGGGTTTGGATGAGCAGTTCTTC | CASSVDRGLDEQFF
- | TRBJ1-5 | - | TRBV12-3/TRBV12-4 | TGTGCCAGCAGTATCGGGTACGGAGACCAGCCCCAGCATTTT | CASSIGYGDQPQHF
- | TRBJ2-2 | TRBD2 | TRBV6-4 | TGTGCCAGCAGTCCCACTAGCGGAGACACCGGGGAGCTGTTTTTT | CASSPTSGDTGELFF
- | TRBJ2-3 | - | TRBV20-1 | TGCAGTGCTACTACTTTTCAGGGGACTACAGATACGCAGTATTTT | CSATTFQGTTDTQYF
- | TRBJ2-7 | - | TRBV7-6 | TGTGCCAGCAGCTTAGCCCTAGGTTCCGAGCAGTACTTC | CASSLALGSEQYF
many | TRBJ1-2 | - | TRBV5-1 | TGCGCCAGCAGCTCGTTACCTAACTATGGCTACACCTTC | CASSSLPNYGYTF
once | TRBJ1-5 | - | TRBV2 | TGTGCCAGCAACCCGGGGTTGAGCAATCAGCCCCAGCATTTT | CASNPGLSNQPQHF
- | TRBJ1-4 | - | TRBV6-5 | TGTGCCAGCAGTTACCGAGGCAATGCTAATGAAAAACTGTTTTTT | CASSYRGNANEKLFF
- | TRBJ2-3 | - | TRBV6-6 | TGTGCCAGCAGTTACTCTCGGGCTGATACGCAGTATTTT | CASSYSRADTQYF
few | TRBJ2-4 | - | TRBV5-6 | TGTGCCAGCAGCTCCCGGATTAGGGACCTCGCGAAGGGGCAGTACTTC | CASSSRIRDLAKGQYF
- | TRBJ2-4 | TRBD2 | TRBV6-2/TRBV6-3 | TGTGCCAGCTCGCCTAGCGGGAGCTACATTCAGTACTTC | CASSPSGSYIQYF
once | TRBJ1-4 | TRBD1 | TRBV27 | TGTGCCAGCAGTGCCGACAGGGGCGGTTGGTTGGAAAAACTGTTTTTT | CASSADRGGWLEKLFF
- | TRBJ2-3 | TRBD2 | TRBV20-1 | TGCAGTGCTAGGGTCCATACTAGCGGGAGACCAGATACGCAGTATTTT | CSARVHTSGRPDTQYF